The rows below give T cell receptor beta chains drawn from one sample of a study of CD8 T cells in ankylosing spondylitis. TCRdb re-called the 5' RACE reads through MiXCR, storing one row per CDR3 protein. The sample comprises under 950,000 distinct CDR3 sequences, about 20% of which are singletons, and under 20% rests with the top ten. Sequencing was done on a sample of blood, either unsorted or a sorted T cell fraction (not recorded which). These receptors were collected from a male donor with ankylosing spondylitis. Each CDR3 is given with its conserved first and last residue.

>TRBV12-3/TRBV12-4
CASSVRLNTGELFF
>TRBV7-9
CASSRNLQGGGYNEQFF
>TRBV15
CATSRDKFGGGYEQYF
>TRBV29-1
CSVTGQKPYNEQFF
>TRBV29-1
CSVTEWGYGYTF
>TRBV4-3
CASSQMTSGSYEQYF
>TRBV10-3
CAISNNSPLHF
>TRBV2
CASRDQYNEQFF
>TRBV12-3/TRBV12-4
CASSLGSRGGLYNEQFF
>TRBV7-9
CASSLAPGGAGYGYTF
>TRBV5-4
CASSWVDRDSNEQFF
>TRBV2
CASSELGQLGETQYF
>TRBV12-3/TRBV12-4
CASNPGTGGYEQYF
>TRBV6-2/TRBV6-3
CASSYPGRDNQPQHF
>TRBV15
CATVSSYEVGAEAFF
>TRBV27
CASRGRDTNQPQHF
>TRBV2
CASILGSTYGYTF
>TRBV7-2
CASSLVGTSVNNEQFF
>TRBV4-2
CASSQGGSNYGYTF
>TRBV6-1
CASSDPRGGTKYNEQFF
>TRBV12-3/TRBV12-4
CASSFSHISYEQYF
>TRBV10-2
CASTLPGVSNTGELFF
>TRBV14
CASSQEPSPNTGGLFF
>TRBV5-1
CASSDRLERPSYEQYF
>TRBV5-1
CASHEGQPNSPLHF
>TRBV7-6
CASSSEGQGAYEQYF
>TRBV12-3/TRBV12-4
CASSLQGSSPLHF
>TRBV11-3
CASSFYGSYEQYF
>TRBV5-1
CASSLEGIGELFF
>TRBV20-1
CSARNPKNQPQHF
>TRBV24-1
CASRRRWGNTDTQYF
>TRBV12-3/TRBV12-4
CASRPQTLRWNEQFF
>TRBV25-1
CASSKSGAGNTIYF
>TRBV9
CASSVGSGPNQETQYF
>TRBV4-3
CASSQDRDYLNEQFF
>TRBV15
CATQLQGWDEQFF
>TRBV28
CASIGGVRQAFF
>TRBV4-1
CASSRESGSDTQYF
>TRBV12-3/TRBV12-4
CASSLAGGYTGELFF
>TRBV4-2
CASSQEVDSFYEQYF
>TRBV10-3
CAISADSGVRTDTQYF
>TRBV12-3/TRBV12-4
CASTGPLVGSYEQYF
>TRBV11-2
CASSLGGLAATDTQYF
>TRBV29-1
CSVEHNEQFF
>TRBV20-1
CSATGTPNGIAKNIQYF
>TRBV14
CASSQALASNEQFF
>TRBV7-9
CASRRNTDQETQYF
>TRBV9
CASSAPTPLSANYGYTF
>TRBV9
CASSVEGGRVNEQFF
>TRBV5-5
CASDDPGWLASYTF
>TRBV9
CASSVVGGGADEQFF
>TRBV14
CASSQAGQETQYF
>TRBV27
CASSRKAGFQPQHF
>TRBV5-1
CASSLAGLAGADTQYF
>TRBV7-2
CASSLQGSSYNSPLHF
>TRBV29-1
CSVVAPNNEQFF
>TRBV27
CASSLLGQGTQPQHF